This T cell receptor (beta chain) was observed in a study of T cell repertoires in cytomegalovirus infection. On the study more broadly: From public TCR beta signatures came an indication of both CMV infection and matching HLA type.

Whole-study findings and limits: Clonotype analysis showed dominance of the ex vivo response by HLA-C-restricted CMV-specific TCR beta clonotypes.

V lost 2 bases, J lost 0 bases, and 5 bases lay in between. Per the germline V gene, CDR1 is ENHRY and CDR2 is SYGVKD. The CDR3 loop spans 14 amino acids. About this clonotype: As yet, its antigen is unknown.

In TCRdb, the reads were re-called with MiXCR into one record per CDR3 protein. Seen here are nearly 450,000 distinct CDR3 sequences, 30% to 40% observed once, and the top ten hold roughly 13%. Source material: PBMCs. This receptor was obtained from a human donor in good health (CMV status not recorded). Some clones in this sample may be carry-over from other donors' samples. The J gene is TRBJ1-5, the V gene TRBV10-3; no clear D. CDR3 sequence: CAISEAGSNQPQHF. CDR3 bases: TGTGCCATCAGTGAGGCGGGTAGCAATCAGCCCCAGCATTTT.